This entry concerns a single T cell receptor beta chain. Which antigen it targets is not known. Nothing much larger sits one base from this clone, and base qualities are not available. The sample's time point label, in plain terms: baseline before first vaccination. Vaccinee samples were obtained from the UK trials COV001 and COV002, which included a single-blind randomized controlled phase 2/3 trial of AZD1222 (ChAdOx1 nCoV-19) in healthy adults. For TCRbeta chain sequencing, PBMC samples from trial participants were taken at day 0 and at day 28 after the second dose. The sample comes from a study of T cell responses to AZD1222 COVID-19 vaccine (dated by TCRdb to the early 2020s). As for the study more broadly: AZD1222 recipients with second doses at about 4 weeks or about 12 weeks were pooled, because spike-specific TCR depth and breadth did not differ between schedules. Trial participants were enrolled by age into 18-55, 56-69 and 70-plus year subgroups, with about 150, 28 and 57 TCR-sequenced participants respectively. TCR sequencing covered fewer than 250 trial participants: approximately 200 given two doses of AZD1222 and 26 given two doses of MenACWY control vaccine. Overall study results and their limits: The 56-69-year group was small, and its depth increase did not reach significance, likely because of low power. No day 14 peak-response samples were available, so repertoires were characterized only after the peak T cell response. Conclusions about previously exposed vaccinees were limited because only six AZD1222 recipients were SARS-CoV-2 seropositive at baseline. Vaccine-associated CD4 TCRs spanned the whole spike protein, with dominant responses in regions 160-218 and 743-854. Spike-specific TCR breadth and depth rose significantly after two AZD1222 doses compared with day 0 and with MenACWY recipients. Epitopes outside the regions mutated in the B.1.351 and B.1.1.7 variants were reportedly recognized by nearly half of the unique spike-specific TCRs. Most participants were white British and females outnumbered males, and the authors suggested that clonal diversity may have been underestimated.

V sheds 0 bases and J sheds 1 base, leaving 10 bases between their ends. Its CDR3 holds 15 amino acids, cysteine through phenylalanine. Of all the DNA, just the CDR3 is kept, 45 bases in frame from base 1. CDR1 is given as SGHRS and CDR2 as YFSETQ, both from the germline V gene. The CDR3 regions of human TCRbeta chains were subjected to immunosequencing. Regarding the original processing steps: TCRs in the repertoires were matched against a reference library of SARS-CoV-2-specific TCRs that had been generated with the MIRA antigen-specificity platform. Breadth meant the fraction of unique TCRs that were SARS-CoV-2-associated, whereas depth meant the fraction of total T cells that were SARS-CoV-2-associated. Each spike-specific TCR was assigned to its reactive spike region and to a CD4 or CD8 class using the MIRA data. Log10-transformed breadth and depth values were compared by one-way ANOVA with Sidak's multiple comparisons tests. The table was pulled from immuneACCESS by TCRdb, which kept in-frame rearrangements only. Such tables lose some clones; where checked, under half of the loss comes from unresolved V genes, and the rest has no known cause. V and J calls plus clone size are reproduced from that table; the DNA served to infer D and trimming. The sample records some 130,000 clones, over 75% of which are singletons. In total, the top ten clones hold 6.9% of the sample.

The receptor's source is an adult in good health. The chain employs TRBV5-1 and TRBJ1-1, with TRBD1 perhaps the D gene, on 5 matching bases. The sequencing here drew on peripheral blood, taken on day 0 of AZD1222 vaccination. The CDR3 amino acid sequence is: CASSLVGRENTEAFF. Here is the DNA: TGCGCCAGCAGCTTGGTTGGCAGGGAGAACACTGAAGCTTTCTTT.